A single sample gave rise to the 29 T cell receptor beta chains below, sequenced in a study of yellow fever vaccine responses in identical twins. TCRdb re-analysed the RT-PCR reads in MiXCR, keeping a single row per CDR3 protein. This table holds 30,000 to 40,000 distinct CDR3 sequences, less than 70% found once. The source material was T cells from blood (PBMCs), unsorted or a sorted subset (not recorded which), sampled before or after yellow fever vaccination (not recorded which). These TCRs come from a young woman who received the yellow fever vaccine.

This clonotype was recorded only once. Written as DNA, the CDR3 is TGTGCCAGCAGCCCCAGCACAGGAGAAAACATTCAGTACTTC. Translating gives CASSPSTGENIQYF. The V call is TRBV11-3, the J call TRBJ2-4; tentative D call: TRBD1 (5 bases). V lost 5 bases, J lost 5 bases, and 13 bases lay in between. CDR1 and CDR2 from the germline V gene are SGHNT and YENEEA. This CDR3 is 14 amino acids long.

This clonotype was counted once. This sequence joins TRBV10-3 and TRBJ2-1; no firm D call. The V and J ends lost 0 bases and 8 bases respectively, with 11 bases between them. Germline V CDR1 and CDR2: ENHRY, SYGVKD. This CDR3 is built from 14 residues. In DNA form, the CDR3 reads TGTGCCATCAGTGAGTCACCCAGCACGGATGAGCAGTTCTTC. It specifies CAISESPSTDEQFF.

The V call is TRBV12-3 or TRBV12-4, the J call TRBJ1-1; 8 positions match TRBD1. The CDR3 runs 14 residues. The V gene end was trimmed by 3 bases and the J gene end by 1 base; junction bases not matched to a gene: 1. The CDR3 DNA follows: TGTGCCAGCAGTTTGCAGGGGGCGAACACTGAAGCTTTCTTT. It codes for CASSLQGANTEAFF.

The chain is built from TRBV18 and TRBJ2-1, with D unresolved. The CDR3 totals 16 residues. Germline lookup yields CDR1 KGHSH and CDR2 LQKENI. The V end lost 0 bases, the J end lost 5 bases, and 14 bases lay between the germline ends. The CDR3 sequence: CASSPPIGGSNNEQFF. For the CDR3, the DNA is TGTGCCAGCTCACCACCGATTGGTGGGTCTAACAATGAGCAGTTCTTC.

The CDR3 here is CASSSRLTTALSYNEQFF. The CDR3 bases are TGTGCCAGCAGCTCCCGCCTCACGACTGCCCTCTCCTACAATGAGCAGTTCTTC. V usage is TRBV11-3 and J usage is TRBJ2-1; no clear D gene. The CDR3 loop spans 18 amino acids. Trimming left V 4 bases short and J 0 bases short, with 19 bases between. CDR1 and CDR2 (germline): SGHNT, YENEEA.

The chain combines TRBV5-5 with TRBJ2-7; D not certain. CDR3 size: 14 residues. Trimming took off 1 base at V and 7 bases at J, with 15 bases between the two ends. Germline V gene sequence: CDR1 SGHKS, CDR2 YYEKEE (reference sequence). This chain's CDR3 is CASSLPPTAKEQYV. The CDR3 DNA sequence: TGTGCCAGCAGCTTGCCCCCGACGGCGAAGGAGCAGTACGTC.

This chain uses TRBV11-1 with TRBJ2-7; D gene uncertain. From germline, CDR1 is SGHAT and CDR2 FQDESV (reference sequence). V lost 5 bases and J lost 4, with 12 bases in between. The length of the CDR3 is 13 residues. The CDR3 sequence: CASSPQTEYEQYF. The CDR3, as DNA: TGTGCCAGCAGCCCCCAGACTGAATACGAGCAGTACTTC.

The rearrangement joins TRBV13 to TRBJ2-1; perhaps TRBD1 as D (7 bases). The CDR3 extends over 15 amino acids. Germline loops: CDR1 PRHDT, CDR2 FYEKMQ (reference sequence). V dropped 6 bases and J dropped 9 bases, with 21 bases sitting between them. For the CDR3, the DNA is TGTGCCAGCAGTTTCCCGAAGGGGGCGGGGTTTGAGCAGTTCTTC. Translated, it gives CASSFPKGAGFEQFF.

This clonotype has just a few counts. This chain joins TRBV12-3 or TRBV12-4 and TRBJ1-2; D is ambiguous. This CDR3 spans 14 amino acids. The V gene lost 7 bases and the J gene lost 2 bases, with 14 bases spanning the gap. CDR3 in DNA: TGTGCCAGCACGCTAACAGCGGCGAACTATGGCTACACCTTC. Encoded protein: CASTLTAANYGYTF.

The V call is TRBV11-1, the J call TRBJ2-4; possible D gene TRBD1, 5 bases. This CDR3 region has 18 residues. Germline V gives CDR1 SGHAT, CDR2 FQDESV (reference sequence). Trimming left V 2 bases short and J 1 base short, with 18 bases between. The CDR3 region is CASSLSDSRIDAKNIQYF. The DNA of the CDR3 is TGTGCCAGCAGCTTATCCGACAGTCGTATTGATGCCAAAAACATTCAGTACTTC. Full variable domain (missing parts from reference TRBV11-1 and TRBJ2-4): EAEVAQSPRYKITEKSQAVAFWCDPISGHATLYWYRQILGQGPELLVQFQDESVVDDSQLPKDRFSAERLKGVDSTLKIQPAELGDSAMYLCASSLSDSRIDAKNIQYFGAGTRLSVL.

The chain links TRBV20-1 to TRBJ2-3; D remains unclear. V lost 5 bases to trimming and J lost 0 bases, with 9 bases between them. CDR1 and CDR2 (germline): DFQATT, SNEGSKA (reference sequence). This CDR3 is 13 amino acids long. CDR3 amino acids: CSAPGRSTDTQYF. CDR3 nucleotides: TGCAGTGCTCCGGGTCGGAGCACAGATACGCAGTATTTT.

V usage is TRBV20-1 and J usage is TRBJ2-5, with a possible D match to TRBD2 (5 bases). Germline assignment: CDR1 DFQATT and CDR2 SNEGSKA (reference sequence). V lost 3 bases, J lost 3 bases, and 8 bases lay in between. The CDR3 consists of 12 residues. The CDR3 DNA reads TGCAGTGCTAGTACGGGAAAAGAGACCCAGTACTTC. This gives the protein CSASTGKETQYF.

The CDR3 here is CASSQVPVGVVAFF. DNA for the CDR3: TGCGCCAGCAGCCAAGTTCCGGTCGGGGTCGTGGCTTTCTTT. This chain joins TRBV4-1 and TRBJ1-1; no definite D call. V was trimmed by 1 base and J by 11 bases, leaving 17 bases between them. Germline assignment: CDR1 MGHRA and CDR2 YSYEKL. This CDR3 is 14 amino acids long.

This clonotype was seen a few times. The chain combines TRBV29-1 with TRBJ2-1, with no clear D. Trimming removed 4 bases at V and 8 bases at J, with 9 bases between. Germline lookup yields CDR1 SQVTM and CDR2 ANQGSEA. This CDR3 is 11 amino acids long. CDR3 amino acids: CSVGHLDEQFF. The DNA for the CDR3 is TGCAGCGTTGGGCATTTGGATGAGCAGTTCTTC.

The CDR3 region has the DNA TGTGCCAAAACCTCCGGACAGCCCTCCTACAATGAGCAGTTCTTC. Translating gives CAKTSGQPSYNEQFF. This chain uses TRBV27 with TRBJ2-1, with D maybe TRBD1 (6 bases). CDR3 length: 15 amino acids. Germline V gene lookup returns CDR1 MNHEY and CDR2 SMNVEV (reference sequence). V shed 10 bases and J shed 0 bases, with 16 bases lying between them.

The V and J genes are TRBV11-3 and TRBJ2-1; perhaps TRBD2 as D (6 bases). Trimming removed 5 bases from V and 4 bases from J, with 15 bases in between. CDR3 length: 15 amino acids. Germline-derived CDR1 and CDR2 are SGHNT and YENEEA. CDR3: CASSHIAAGYNEQFF. CDR3 sequence (DNA): TGTGCCAGCAGCCACATAGCGGCTGGATACAATGAGCAGTTCTTC.

This clonotype appeared a few times. The V call is TRBV11-3, the J call TRBJ2-1; D is tentatively TRBD1 or TRBD2 (5 bases each). Germline-derived CDR1 and CDR2 are SGHNT and YENEEA. Trimming cost V 5 bases and J 5 bases, with 16 bases left between them. This CDR3 spans 15 amino acids. The CDR3 DNA reads TGTGCCAGCAGCCCAGACCCGGGACCAAACAATGAGCAGTTCTTC. Amino acids: CASSPDPGPNNEQFF.

The V gene is TRBV12-3 or TRBV12-4, the J gene TRBJ1-5, with D perhaps matching TRBD1 (6 bases). V was clipped by 5 bases and J by 3 bases, with 8 bases between them. This CDR3 is 13 amino acids long. The CDR3 protein is CASSGQHNQPQHF. The CDR3 coding sequence is TGTGCCAGCAGTGGACAGCACAATCAGCCCCAGCATTTT.

The chain uses TRBV4-1 and TRBJ2-7; 13 bases fit TRBD2. CDR1 is MGHRA and CDR2 is YSYEKL in the germline V gene. The CDR3 totals 19 residues. V was pared by 0 bases and J by 0 bases, with 8 bases of the junction left unmatched. CDR3 amino acids: CASSQDPSLAGGSSYEQYF. The CDR3, as DNA: TGCGCCAGCAGCCAAGATCCCTCACTAGCGGGGGGGAGCTCCTACGAGCAGTACTTC.

The rearrangement links TRBV4-1 to TRBJ2-5; perhaps TRBD2 as D (7 bases). The V end was cut by 5 bases, the J end by 4 bases, with 14 bases between. This CDR3 comprises 14 residues. CDR1 is MGHRA, CDR2 YSYEKL, per germline. CDR3 loop: CASSSSGGLETQYF. CDR3 in DNA: TGCGCCAGCAGCTCTTCGGGGGGCCTAGAGACCCAGTACTTC.

The J gene is TRBJ1-1, the V gene TRBV2; 11 bases agree with TRBD1. V dropped 3 bases and J dropped 8; count of bases not matched to a gene: 5. This CDR3 is 14 amino acids long. From germline, CDR1 is SNHLY and CDR2 FYNNEI. CDR3 region: CASSDPGQGDEAFF. CDR3 sequence (DNA): TGTGCCAGCAGTGATCCGGGACAGGGGGACGAAGCTTTCTTT. Full variable domain (outside the CDR3, taken from reference TRBV2 and TRBJ1-1): EPEVTQTPSHQVTQMGQEVILRCVPISNHLYFYWYRQILGQKVEFLVSFYNNEISEKSEIFDDQFSVERPDGSNFTLKIRSTKLEDSAMYFCASSDPGQGDEAFFGQGTRLTVV.

This clonotype was counted between two and nine times. The rearrangement links TRBV10-3 to TRBJ2-1, with 8 bases that match TRBD2. V dropped 5 bases and J dropped 8; count of bases not matched to a gene: 11. CDR1 and CDR2 from the germline V gene are ENHRY and SYGVKD. This CDR3 spans 15 amino acids. This CDR3 is CAISSRPGAGDEQFF. As DNA, the CDR3 is TGTGCCATCAGTTCACGTCCGGGAGCGGGGGATGAGCAGTTCTTC.

Only a few counts were recorded for this clonotype. The V gene is TRBV6-4, the J gene TRBJ1-1; D gene uncertain. The germline V and J ends were trimmed by 7 bases and 1 base, with 10 bases remaining between them. Germline V gene sequence: CDR1 MRHNA, CDR2 SNTAGT. The CDR3 runs 13 residues. The CDR3: CASKAAENTEAFF. For the CDR3, the DNA is TGTGCCAGCAAAGCGGCGGAGAACACTGAAGCTTTCTTT.

The chain couples TRBV2 to TRBJ2-7; D possibly uses TRBD1 or TRBD2 (5 bases each). The CDR3 loop spans 14 amino acids. V was pared by 6 bases and J by 0 bases, with 12 bases between. The germline CDR1 and CDR2 sequences are SNHLY and FYNNEI. The CDR3 DNA reads as TGTGCCAGCAGCCGATCAGGGAGCTCCTACGAGCAGTACTTC. Its translation: CASSRSGSSYEQYF.

This clonotype came up a few times. The V gene is TRBV6-5, the J gene TRBJ2-7; TRBD1 matches at 7 bases. Looked up from germline, CDR1 is MNHEY and CDR2 is SVGAGI. The CDR3 runs to 15 residues. The J segment lost 2 bases and the V segment lost 0 bases, leaving 4 bases of the junction unmatched. DNA of the CDR3: TGTGCCAGCAGTTACTCAACGACAGGGCCCTACGAGCAGTACTTC. Translating gives CASSYSTTGPYEQYF.

The chain couples TRBV9 to TRBJ2-1, with D possibly being TRBD1 (7 bases). This CDR3 has 14 residues. Germline CDR1 reads SGDLS; CDR2 reads YYNGEE. Deletions cut 3 bases from V and 8 bases from J, with 15 bases between. In nucleotides, the CDR3 is TGTGCCAGCAGCGCCCCAGACAGGGAGGATGAGCAGTTCTTC. Its protein is CASSAPDREDEQFF.

The chain links TRBV12-3 or TRBV12-4 to TRBJ2-3, with 15 bases aligning to TRBD2. This CDR3 is 18 amino acids long. V lost 4 bases to trimming and J lost 5 bases; unmatched junction nucleotides: 10. As DNA, the CDR3 is TGTGCCAGCAGTTCCGAGGGACTAGCGGGAGGACGAAAAGATACGCAGTATTTT. Translated: CASSSEGLAGGRKDTQYF.

The genes are TRBV29-1 and TRBJ2-3, with TRBD2 matching over 9 bases. The CDR3 consists of 16 residues. CDR1 SQVTM and CDR2 ANQGSEA come from the germline V gene. V was pared by 7 bases and J by 1 base, with 12 bases of the junction left unmatched. Written as DNA, the CDR3 is TGCAGCGCCTGTCCGGGGCTAGCGGGACGCACAGATACGCAGTATTTT. Translating it yields CSACPGLAGRTDTQYF.

This clonotype has only a few counts. The chain has TRBV4-1 and TRBJ1-5, with 8 bases fitting TRBD1. The germline V gene encodes CDR1 MGHRA and CDR2 YSYEKL. V gave up 9 bases and J gave up 5 bases; unmatched junction bases: 6. The CDR3 runs 13 residues. This CDR3 reads CARNGQGDQPQHF. The CDR3 nucleotides read TGCGCCAGAAATGGACAGGGCGATCAGCCCCAGCATTTT.